A selection of T cell receptor beta chains follows, all from one sample in a study of glioma-infiltrating T cells after dendritic cell vaccination. Repertoires were generated with immunoSEQ multiplex PCR, while TCRdb's copy carries only in-frame clones and drops some. The repertoire has tens of thousands of clones, 80% to 90% of them found once; the top ten carry about 2.3%. Specimen: blood, collected after dendritic cell vaccination. The receptor source for this set is a human donor with glioblastoma. CDR3s include the opening cysteine and the closing phenylalanine or tryptophan. The D gene is left open where the match is weak. Rows may omit the clone size; those that give it use once, few, many or a size class.

>TRBJ1-6|NA|TRBD1|TRBV19
CASSWDRGQSPLHF
TGTGCCAGTAGTTGGGACAGGGGACAATCACCCCTCCACTTT
>TRBJ2-7|NA|TRBD1|TRBV18
CASSQTTGGLYEQYF
TGTGCCAGCTCTCAGACGACAGGGGGCCTATACGAGCAGTACTTC
>TRBJ1-2|NA|NA|TRBV7-2
CASSPTVYGYTF
TGTGCCAGCAGCCCTACAGTTTATGGCTACACCTTC
>TRBJ1-2|NA|NA|TRBV6-5
CASSQLGWTNYGYTF
TGTGCCAGCAGTCAGTTAGGATGGACAAACTATGGCTACACCTTC
>TRBJ1-3|NA|NA|TRBV5-1
CASSLAGGLSGNTIYF
TGCGCCAGCAGCTTGGCCGGAGGCCTCTCTGGAAACACCATATATTTT
>TRBJ1-2|NA|NA|TRBV5-1
CASSLVGGRGYTF
TGCGCCAGCAGCTTGGTTGGGGGCCGGGGCTACACCTTC
>TRBJ1-2|NA|NA|TRBV2
CASSERASSYGYTF
TGTGCCAGCAGTGAGAGGGCATCCTCCTATGGCTACACCTTC
>TRBJ2-7|NA|TRBD2|TRBV5-1
CASSLGLAGDSYEQYF
TGCGCCAGCAGCTTGGGGCTAGCGGGGGACTCCTACGAGCAGTACTTC
>TRBJ1-5|once|NA|TRBV18
CASSPGGYSNQPQHF
TGTGCCAGCTCACCGGGGGGGTATAGCAATCAGCCCCAGCATTTT
>TRBJ1-2|NA|NA|TRBV27
CAARDIYGYTF
TGTGCCGCACGGGACATTTATGGCTACACCTTC
>TRBJ2-4|NA|NA|TRBV28
CASSPWRGNGGDIQYF
TGTGCCAGCAGTCCTTGGCGGGGCAACGGAGGGGACATTCAGTACTTC
>TRBJ2-4|once|TRBD2|TRBV9
CASSRTSGRSIQYF
TGTGCCAGCAGTCGAACTAGCGGGAGAAGCATTCAGTACTTC
>TRBJ2-1|NA|TRBD1|TRBV27
CASSLGQGAHHEQFF
TGTGCCAGCAGTTTGGGGCAGGGGGCACACCATGAGCAGTTCTTC
>TRBJ2-2|NA|NA|TRBV27
CASSPQGPGTGELFF
TGTGCCAGCAGTCCTCAGGGTCCCGGCACCGGGGAGCTGTTTTTT
>TRBJ2-3|NA|TRBD2|TRBV5-1
CASSLTSGGTDTQYF
TGCGCCAGCAGCTTGACTAGCGGGGGCACAGATACGCAGTATTTT
>TRBJ2-7|NA|TRBD1|TRBV7-8
CASSPRGNGAYEQYF
TGTGCCAGCAGCCCCAGGGGGAACGGCGCCTACGAGCAGTACTTC
>TRBJ1-4|few|TRBD1|TRBV2
CASLGQGDMKLFF
TGTGCCAGCTTGGGACAGGGGGACATGAAACTGTTTTTT
>TRBJ1-3|NA|NA|TRBV28
CASSLWGGGGNTIYF
TGTGCCAGCAGTTTATGGGGAGGGGGGGGAAACACCATATATTTT
>TRBJ2-1|NA|TRBD2|TRBV4-1
CASSHLAGGRSSYNEQFF
TGCGCCAGCAGCCACCTAGCGGGGGGCCGGAGCTCCTACAATGAGCAGTTCTTC
>TRBJ2-7|NA|TRBD1|TRBV27
CASGTGVPYEQYF
TGTGCCAGCGGGACAGGGGTTCCCTACGAGCAGTACTTC
>TRBJ2-2|NA|NA|TRBV7-3
CASSSPGGAGELFF
TGTGCCAGCAGCTCACCCGGAGGGGCCGGGGAGCTGTTTTTT
>TRBJ2-7|NA|NA|TRBV27
CASSLKADVLRYEQYF
TGTGCCAGCAGTTTAAAGGCAGACGTTTTGAGGTACGAGCAGTACTTC
>TRBJ1-1|NA|TRBD1|TRBV10-2
CASTGTGNTEAFF
TGCGCCAGCACCGGGACAGGGAACACTGAAGCTTTCTTT
>TRBJ1-5|NA|TRBD1|TRBV5-5
CASSFTGGNQPQHF
TGTGCCAGCAGCTTCACAGGGGGCAATCAGCCCCAGCATTTT
>TRBJ2-1|NA|NA|TRBV6-1
CASSVGGNEQFF
TGTGCCAGCAGTGTGGGGGGCAATGAGCAGTTCTTC
>TRBJ2-5|NA|NA|TRBV2
CASRVGGFETQYF
TGTGCCAGCAGGGTGGGGGGTTTCGAGACCCAGTACTTC
>TRBJ2-3|NA|TRBD1|TRBV18
CATAGGTSTDTQYF
TGTGCCACCGCAGGGGGAACTAGCACAGATACGCAGTATTTT
>TRBJ2-1|once|TRBD2|TRBV7-9
CASSQRTSGGRQFF
TGTGCCAGCAGCCAGAGGACTAGCGGGGGCCGGCAGTTCTTC
>TRBJ2-3|NA|TRBD2|TRBV10-3
CAAGIGRRGTDTQYF
TGTGCCGCCGGGATCGGGAGGCGAGGGACAGATACGCAGTATTTT
>TRBJ2-2|NA|TRBD2|TRBV5-1
CASKIPRRVALAGAPPNTGELFF
TGCGCCAGTAAAATTCCTCGGCGGGTTGCGCTAGCGGGGGCCCCGCCGAACACCGGGGAGCTGTTTTTT
>TRBJ2-7|NA|TRBD1|TRBV5-1
CASSWTGTYEQYF
TGCGCCAGCAGCTGGACAGGGACCTACGAGCAGTACTTC